This T cell receptor beta chain derives from a study of CD8 T cells in ankylosing spondylitis. Whole-study findings and limits: The authors reported significant enrichment of disease-linked clones in matched ankylosing spondylitis synovial fluid. Ankylosing spondylitis blood appeared to carry a characteristic TCR beta motif of several highly homologous variants.

This clonotype was recorded at least ten times. The antigen remains undetermined. The germline V gene has CDR1 ENHRY and CDR2 SYGVKD. V shed 4 bases and J 5 bases; nucleotides not matched to a gene: 4. The length of the CDR3 is 14 residues. Preparation of TCR beta libraries was done by quantitative 5'-RACE with molecular barcodes. TCRdb reprocessed the 5' RACE reads with MiXCR, giving one entry per CDR3 protein. There are approximately 350,000 distinct CDR3 sequences in the sample; roughly 14% occur only once, and about 1.1% lies in the top ten. The rearrangement uses TRBV10-3 and TRBJ1-1, with 10 bases lining up with TRBD1. Sequenced: blood, either unsorted or a sorted T cell fraction (not recorded which). The sequence was obtained from a male donor with ankylosing spondylitis or in good health (not recorded which). CDR3: CAISARTGGTEAFF. CDR3 bases: TGTGCCATCAGTGCAAGGACAGGGGGGACTGAAGCTTTCTTT.